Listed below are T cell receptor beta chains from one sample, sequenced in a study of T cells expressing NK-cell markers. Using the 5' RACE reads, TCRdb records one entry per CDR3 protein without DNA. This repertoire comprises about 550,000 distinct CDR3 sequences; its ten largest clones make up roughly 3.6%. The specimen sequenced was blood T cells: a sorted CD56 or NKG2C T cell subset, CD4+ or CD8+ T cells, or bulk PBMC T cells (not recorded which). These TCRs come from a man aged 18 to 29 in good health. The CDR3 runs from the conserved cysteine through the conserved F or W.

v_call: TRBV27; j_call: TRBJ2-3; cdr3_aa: CASSLSRPTQGTSTDTQYF
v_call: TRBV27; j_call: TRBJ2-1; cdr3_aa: CASSLSHPRSYNEQFF
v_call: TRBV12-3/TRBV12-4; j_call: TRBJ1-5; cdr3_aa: CASSLGAGINQPQHF
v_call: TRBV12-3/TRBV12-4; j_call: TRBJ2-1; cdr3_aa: CASTLSGLSSYNEQFF
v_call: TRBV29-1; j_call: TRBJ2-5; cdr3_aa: CSVAKGQGWETQYF
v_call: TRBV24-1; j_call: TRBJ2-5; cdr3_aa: CATSDLPQETQYF
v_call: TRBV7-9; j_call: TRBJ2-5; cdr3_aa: CASSFKRTGQETQYF
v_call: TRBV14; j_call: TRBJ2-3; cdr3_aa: CASSQSSPASDTQYF
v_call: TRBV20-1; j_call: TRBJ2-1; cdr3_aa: CSAPKPNSGSPQFF
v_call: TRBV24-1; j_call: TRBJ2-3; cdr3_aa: CATSDPPGRSTDTQYF
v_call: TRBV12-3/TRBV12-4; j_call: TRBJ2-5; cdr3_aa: CASSETSGVIDSDF
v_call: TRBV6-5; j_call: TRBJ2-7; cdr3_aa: CASSYSRTSGSIYEQYF
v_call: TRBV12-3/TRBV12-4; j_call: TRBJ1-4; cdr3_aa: CASRTSGRGVMDEKLFF
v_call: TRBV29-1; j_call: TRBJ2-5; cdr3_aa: CSVRGTSGIKYQETQYF
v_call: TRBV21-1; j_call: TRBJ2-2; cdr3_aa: CASSTTAMPGQGEAGELFF
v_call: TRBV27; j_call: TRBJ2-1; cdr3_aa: CASREGRLAGNEQFF
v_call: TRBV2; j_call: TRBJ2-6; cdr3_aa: CASTEGGQYTGANVLTF
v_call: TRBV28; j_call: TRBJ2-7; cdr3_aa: CASRGIRTSDDYEQYF
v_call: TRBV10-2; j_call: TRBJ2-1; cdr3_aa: CASSGTSGMVQFF
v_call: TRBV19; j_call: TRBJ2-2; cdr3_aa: CASSIPGLASGELFF
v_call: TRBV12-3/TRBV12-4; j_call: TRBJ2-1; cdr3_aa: CASSLRLVAEEQFF
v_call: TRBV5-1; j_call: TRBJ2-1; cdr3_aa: CASSLFGRESSYNEQFF
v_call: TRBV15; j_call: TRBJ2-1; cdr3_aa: CATSRGGIIFDEQFF
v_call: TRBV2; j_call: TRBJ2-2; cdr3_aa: CASRALATMGGELFF
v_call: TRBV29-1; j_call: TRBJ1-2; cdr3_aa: CSVETMAEHGYTF
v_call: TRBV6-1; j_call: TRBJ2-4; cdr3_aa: CASRSFLLQGIEENIQYF
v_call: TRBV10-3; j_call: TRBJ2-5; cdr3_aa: CAISGLPNLETQYF
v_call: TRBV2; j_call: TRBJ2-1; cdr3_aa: CASSERLADEQFF
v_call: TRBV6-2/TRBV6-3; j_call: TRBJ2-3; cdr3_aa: CASTGLAGGFATQYF
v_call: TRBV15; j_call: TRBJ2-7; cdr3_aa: CATSRARVADTHEQYF
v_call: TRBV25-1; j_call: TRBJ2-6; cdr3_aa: CASSYRAGGANVLTF
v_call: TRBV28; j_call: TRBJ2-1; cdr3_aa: CARARDWFNEQFF
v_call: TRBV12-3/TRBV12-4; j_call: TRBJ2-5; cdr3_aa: CASSLARRETQYF
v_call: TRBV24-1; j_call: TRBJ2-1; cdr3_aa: CATSDVTSGELNEQFF
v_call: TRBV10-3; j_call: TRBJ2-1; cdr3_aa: CAINPGTSHNEQFF
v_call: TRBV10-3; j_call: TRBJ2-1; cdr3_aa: CAISERASGRNNEQFF
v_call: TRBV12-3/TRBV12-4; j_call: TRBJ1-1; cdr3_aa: CASSPSRYEAFF
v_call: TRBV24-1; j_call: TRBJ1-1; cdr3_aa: CATTHARTQEAFF
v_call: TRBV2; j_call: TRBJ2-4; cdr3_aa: CASRAILAKNIQYF
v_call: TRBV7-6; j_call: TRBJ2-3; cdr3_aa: CASSSRRERDTDTQYF
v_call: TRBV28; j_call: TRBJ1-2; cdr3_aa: CASTGGQLPNYGYTF
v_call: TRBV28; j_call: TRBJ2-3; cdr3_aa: CASSRSGETGSNTQYF
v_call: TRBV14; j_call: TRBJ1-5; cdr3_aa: CASSQDRRRSSNQPQHF
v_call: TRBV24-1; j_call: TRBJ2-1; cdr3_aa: CATSEGILDEQFF
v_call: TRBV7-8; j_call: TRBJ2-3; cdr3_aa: CASSLVPSRDTQYF
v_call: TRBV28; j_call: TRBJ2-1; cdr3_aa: CASSVTSGNYNEQFF
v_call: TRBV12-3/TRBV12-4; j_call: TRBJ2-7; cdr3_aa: CASSLQGHSYEQYF
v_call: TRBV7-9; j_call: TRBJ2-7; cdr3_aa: CASSLGARQDISYEQYF
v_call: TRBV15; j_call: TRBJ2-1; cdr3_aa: CATSRGIGSSYNEQFF
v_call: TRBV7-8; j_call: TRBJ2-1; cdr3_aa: CASSDGVRAYNEQFF
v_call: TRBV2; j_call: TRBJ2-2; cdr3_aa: CASSPGQGAAGELFF
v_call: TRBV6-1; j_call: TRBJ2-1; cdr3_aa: CASREIGLAGYNEQFF
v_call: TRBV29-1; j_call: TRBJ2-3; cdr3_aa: CSVGTTDTQYF